This T cell receptor beta chain was found in a study of T cells in Graves' hyperthyroidism and ophthalmopathy. This clonotype has just a few counts. Per germline, CDR1 KGHSH and CDR2 LQKENI. V lost 2 bases and J lost 5, with 19 bases in between. The CDR3 is 16 amino acids. Researchers took RNA transcripts and amplified the TCR beta CDR3 regions from them. A set of HTBI primers served as the primers for a first-round RT-PCR of the TCR CDR3. TCRdb reprocessed the multiplex PCR reads with MiXCR, giving one entry per CDR3 protein. The sample contains about 700,000 distinct CDR3 sequences, 13% to 15% of which appear only once.

The sequence was obtained from a woman between 18 and 30 years old with Graves' hyperthyroidism. The specimen was blood. This chain joins TRBV18 and TRBJ2-7; D not resolved. CDR3 in DNA: TGTGCCAGCTCACCAACCGTAGGCACCTTCCCCAACGAGCAGTACTTC. Translation gives CASSPTVGTFPNEQYF. Filled out from reference TRBV18 and TRBJ2-7, the complete variable domain reads NAGVMQNPRHLVRRRGQEARLRCSPMKGHSHVYWYRQLPEEGLKFMVYLQKENIIDESGMPKERFSAEFPKEGPSILRIQQVVRGDSAAYFCASSPTVGTFPNEQYFGPGTRLTVT.